Following are 10 T cell receptor beta chains from one sample sequenced in a study of blood T cells in healthy people across ages (dated by TCRdb to 2013 to 2016). Receptors were amplified or captured by 5' RACE. The instrument was an Illumina HiSeq 2500. A second about 6 to 11 cycle PCR used a sample-barcoded 5' primer and a J-beta primer mix. TCRdb redid the processing of the public reads, applying fastp at Q25 and MiXCR, and retained in-frame beta chains. Each entry merges the rows of one CDR3 protein and shows their most common DNA and genes. The sample records some 900,000 distinct CDR3 sequences, approximately 49% of which are singletons. The biggest ten clones account for roughly 12% of the sample. Sequencing was done on a sample of blood. These receptors came from a man aged 25 to 40 in good health.

The chain recombines TRBV20-1 with TRBJ2-3; a weak D match, TRBD1 (5 bases). CDR1 DFQATT and CDR2 SNEGSKA come from the germline V gene (reference sequence). The CDR3 extends over 14 amino acids. The germline V and J ends were trimmed by 3 bases and 2 bases, with 12 bases remaining between them. The chain's CDR3 is CSASGQGYTDTQYF. The CDR3, as DNA: TGCAGTGCTAGCGGGCAGGGATACACAGATACGCAGTATTTT.

On this clonotype itself: The junction differs from germline at one of its ends, possibly a read error. The chain has TRBV3-1 and TRBJ2-3, with 10 nucleotides matching TRBD2. This CDR3 comprises 18 residues. The germline V gene encodes CDR1 LGHDT and CDR2 YNNKEL (reference sequence). CDR3 sequence (DNA): TGTGCCAGCGGCCACCCGCGGGGCTCAGCGGGGGGGACAGATACGCAGTATTTT. Translation gives CASGHPRGSAGGTDTQYF.

This clonotype was detected only a few times. The V call is TRBV28, the J call TRBJ1-5, with TRBD1 as a possible D gene (6 bases). The CDR3 length is 12 residues. Germline loops: CDR1 MDHEN, CDR2 SYDVKM. Between the trimmed V and J ends, which lost 6 bases and 9 bases, there was a span of 12 bases. CDR3: CASREGGGPQHF. The CDR3, as DNA: TGTGCCAGCAGGGAAGGGGGGGGGCCCCAGCATTTT.

The chain has TRBV7-9 and TRBJ2-4, with D possibly being TRBD1 or TRBD2 (5 bases each). The closer fit of TRBJ2-5 to the DNA end suggests the J call may be wrong. The CDR3 length is 14 residues. The V gene's germline CDR1 is SEHNR and CDR2 FQNEAQ (reference sequence). The CDR3 DNA reads as TGTGCCAGCAGCTTAGCGGGGGTCCCAGAGACCCAGTACTTC. This codes for CASSLAGVPETQYF.

The chain has TRBV4-2 and TRBJ2-1; TRBD1 is a possible D gene (6 bases). The CDR3 runs to 20 residues. V dropped 0 bases and J dropped 9 bases, with 30 bases sitting between them. CDR1 LGHNA and CDR2 YNFKEQ come from the germline V gene. The CDR3 protein is CASSQDYSFELGQGKGEQFF. As DNA, the CDR3 is TGTGCCAGCAGCCAAGATTATTCCTTCGAGCTCGGGCAGGGGAAAGGTGAGCAGTTCTTC.

The CDR3 bases are TGTGCCAGCAGCTTACGAACGGGACAGAGCACAGATACGCAGTATTTT. Protein sequence: CASSLRTGQSTDTQYF. The genes are TRBV7-6 and TRBJ2-3; 7 bases map to TRBD1. CDR3 size: 16 residues. Per the germline V gene, CDR1 is SGHVS and CDR2 is FNYEAQ. Losses at the gene ends were 2 bases for V and 0 bases for J; bases not matched to a gene: 5. Variable domain in full (rest from reference TRBV7-6 and TRBJ2-3): GAGVSQSPRYKVTKRGQDVALRCDPISGHVSLYWYRQALGQGPEFLTYFNYEAQQDKSGLPNDRFSAERPEGSISTLTIQRTEQRDSAMYRCASSLRTGQSTDTQYFGPGTRLTVL.

V usage is TRBV5-6 and J usage is TRBJ1-1; D unclear. The germline CDR1 and CDR2 sequences are SGHDT and YYEEEE. This CDR3 spans 14 amino acids. V was clipped by 4 bases and J by 2 bases, with 12 bases between them. The CDR3 DNA is TGTGCCAGCAGCAGAACAGAAATAAACACTGAAGCTTTCTTT. It is translated as CASSRTEINTEAFF.

V and J are TRBV12-3 or TRBV12-4 and TRBJ2-7; perhaps D is TRBD1 or TRBD2 (5 bases each). The V gene lost 2 bases and the J gene lost 4 bases, with 12 bases spanning the gap. This CDR3 has 14 residues. Here the CDR3 reads CASSLKQEVYEQYF. CDR3 coding DNA: TGTGCCAGCAGTTTAAAACAGGAGGTTTACGAGCAGTACTTC.

This clonotype was observed many times. This chain links TRBV12-3 or TRBV12-4 with TRBJ2-1, with TRBD2 as a possible D gene (7 bases). This CDR3 has 16 amino acids. The V end was cut by 3 bases, the J end by 0 bases, with 12 bases between. CDR3 nucleotide sequence: TGTGCCAGCAGTTTCGGCGGGGGCAGCTCCTACAATGAGCAGTTCTTC. This sequence encodes CASSFGGGSSYNEQFF.

This chain links TRBV10-3 with TRBJ2-5; the D gene could be TRBD1 or TRBD2 (5 bases each). The CDR3 runs 15 residues. From germline, CDR1 is ENHRY and CDR2 SYGVKD. V was clipped by 0 bases and J by 11 bases, with 19 bases between them. CDR3 amino acids: CAISESSGRIDEQYF. The CDR3 region has the DNA TGTGCCATCAGTGAGTCTTCGGGGCGTATCGATGAGCAGTACTTC.